This T cell receptor beta chain was identified in a study of PD-L1 blockade in urothelial cancer. About the study: Dosed intravenously at 1,200 mg every 3 weeks, atezolizumab was initiated by patients around 2014.

Specified time point: pretreatment peripheral blood. Germline V lookup: CDR1 MGHRA, CDR2 YSYEKL. With 0 bases removed from V and 6 bases from J, the gap between germline ends came to 23 bases. The CDR3 covers 19 residues. This clone was found once. The repertoire was sequenced with immunoSEQ multiplex PCR; TCRdb's copy has only in-frame clones and lacks some. The table lists about 52,000 clones, 75% to 90% of them singletons, with approximately 1.4% in the top ten. The clonotype comes from a man aged 45-65 years with urothelial cancer. Source: PBMCs, taken around atezolizumab (anti-PD-L1) treatment. The chain employs TRBV4-1 and TRBJ1-4; no reliable D call. The chain's CDR3 is CASSQDRDSGLGLYEKLFF. CDR3 coding DNA: TGCGCCAGCAGCCAAGATAGAGATTCCGGTCTGGGCCTCTATGAAAAACTGTTTTTT.